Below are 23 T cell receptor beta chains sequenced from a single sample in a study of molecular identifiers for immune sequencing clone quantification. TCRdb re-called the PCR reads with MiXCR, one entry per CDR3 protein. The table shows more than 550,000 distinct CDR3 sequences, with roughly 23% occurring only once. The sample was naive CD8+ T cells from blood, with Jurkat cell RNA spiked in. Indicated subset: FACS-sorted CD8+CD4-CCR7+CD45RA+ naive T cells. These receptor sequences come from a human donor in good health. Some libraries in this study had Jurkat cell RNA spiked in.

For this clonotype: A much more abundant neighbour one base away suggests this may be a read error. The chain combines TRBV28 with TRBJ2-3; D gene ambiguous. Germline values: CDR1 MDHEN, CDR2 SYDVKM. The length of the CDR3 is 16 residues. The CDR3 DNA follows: TGTGCCGGCAGCCCCTGGCGAGGAGATAAAGCAGATACGCAGTATTTT. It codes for CAGSPWRGDKADTQYF.

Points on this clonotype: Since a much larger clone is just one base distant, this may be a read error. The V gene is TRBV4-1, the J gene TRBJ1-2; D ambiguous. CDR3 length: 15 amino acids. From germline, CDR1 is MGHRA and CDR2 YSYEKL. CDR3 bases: TGCGCCAGCAGCCAAGAAAGTAGAACTAACTGTGGCTACACCTTC. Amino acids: CASSQESRTNCGYTF.

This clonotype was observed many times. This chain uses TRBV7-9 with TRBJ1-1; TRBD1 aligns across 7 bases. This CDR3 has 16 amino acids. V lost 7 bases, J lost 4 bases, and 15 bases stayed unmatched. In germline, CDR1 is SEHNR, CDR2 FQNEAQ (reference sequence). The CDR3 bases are TGTGCCAGCAAATCGGCAGGGGGGAAGTTAGGCACTGAAGCTTTCTTT. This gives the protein CASKSAGGKLGTEAFF.

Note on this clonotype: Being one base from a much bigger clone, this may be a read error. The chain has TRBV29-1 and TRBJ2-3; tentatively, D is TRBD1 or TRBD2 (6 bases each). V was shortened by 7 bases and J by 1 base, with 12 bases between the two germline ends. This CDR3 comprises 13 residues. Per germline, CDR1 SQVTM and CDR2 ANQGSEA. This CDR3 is CSAPRGGTDTQYF. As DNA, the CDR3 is TGCAGCGCCCCGAGGGGGGGCACAGATACGCAGTATTTT.

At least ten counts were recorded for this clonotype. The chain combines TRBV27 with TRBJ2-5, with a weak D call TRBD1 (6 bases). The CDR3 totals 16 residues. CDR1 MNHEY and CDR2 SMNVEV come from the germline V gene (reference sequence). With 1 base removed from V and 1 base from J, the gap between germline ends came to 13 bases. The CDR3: CASSLYPGAPQETQYF. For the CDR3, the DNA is TGTGCCAGCAGTTTATACCCAGGGGCGCCCCAAGAGACCCAGTACTTC.

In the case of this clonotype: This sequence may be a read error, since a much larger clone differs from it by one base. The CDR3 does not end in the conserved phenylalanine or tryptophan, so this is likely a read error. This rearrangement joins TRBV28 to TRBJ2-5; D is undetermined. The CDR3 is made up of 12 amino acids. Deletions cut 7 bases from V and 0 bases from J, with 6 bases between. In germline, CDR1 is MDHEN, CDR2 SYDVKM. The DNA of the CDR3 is TGTGCCAGCACCTGGGACCAAGAGACCCAGTACTTA. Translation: CASTWDQETQYL.

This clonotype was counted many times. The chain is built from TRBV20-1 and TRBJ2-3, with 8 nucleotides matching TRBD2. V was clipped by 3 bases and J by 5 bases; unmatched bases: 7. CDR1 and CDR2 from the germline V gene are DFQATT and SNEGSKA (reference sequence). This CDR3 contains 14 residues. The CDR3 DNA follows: TGCAGTGCTAGGACTAGCGCCCCGGTAGATACGCAGTATTTT. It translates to CSARTSAPVDTQYF.

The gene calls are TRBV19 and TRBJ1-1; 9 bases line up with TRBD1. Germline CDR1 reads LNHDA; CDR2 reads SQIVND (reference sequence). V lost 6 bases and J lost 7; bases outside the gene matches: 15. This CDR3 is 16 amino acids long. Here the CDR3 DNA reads TGTGCCAGTAGCCAACTCGGGACAGGGCAAGGAGGTGAAGCTTTCTTT. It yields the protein CASSQLGTGQGGEAFF.

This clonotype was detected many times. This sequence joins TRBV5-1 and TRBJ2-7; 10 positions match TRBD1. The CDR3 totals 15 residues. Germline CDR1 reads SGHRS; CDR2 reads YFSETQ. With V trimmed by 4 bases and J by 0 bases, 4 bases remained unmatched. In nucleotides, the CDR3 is TGCGCCAGCAGCCAAGGACAGGGGGGCTCCTACGAGCAGTACTTC. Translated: CASSQGQGGSYEQYF.

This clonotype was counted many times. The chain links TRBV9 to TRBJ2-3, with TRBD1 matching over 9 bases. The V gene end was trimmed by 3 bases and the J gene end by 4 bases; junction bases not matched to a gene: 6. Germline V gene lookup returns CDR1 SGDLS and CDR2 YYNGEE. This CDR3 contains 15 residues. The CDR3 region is CASSAGTGLADTQYF. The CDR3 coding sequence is TGTGCCAGCAGCGCCGGGACAGGGTTAGCAGATACGCAGTATTTT.

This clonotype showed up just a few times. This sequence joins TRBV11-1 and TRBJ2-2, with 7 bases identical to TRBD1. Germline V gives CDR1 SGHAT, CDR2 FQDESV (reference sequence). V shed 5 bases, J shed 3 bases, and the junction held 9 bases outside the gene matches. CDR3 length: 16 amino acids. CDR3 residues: CASSPRQGRDTGELFF. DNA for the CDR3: TGTGCCAGCAGCCCCAGACAGGGTCGTGACACCGGGGAGCTGTTTTTT.

Written as DNA, the CDR3 is TGTGCCAGCGGAGTGGTGCAAAACACTGAAGCTTTCTTT. As protein: CASGVVQNTEAFF. The chain combines TRBV27 with TRBJ1-1; no clear D. The CDR3 totals 13 residues. Trimming pared 8 bases from V and 2 bases from J, leaving 12 bases between. CDR1 is MNHEY and CDR2 is SMNVEV in the germline V gene (reference sequence).

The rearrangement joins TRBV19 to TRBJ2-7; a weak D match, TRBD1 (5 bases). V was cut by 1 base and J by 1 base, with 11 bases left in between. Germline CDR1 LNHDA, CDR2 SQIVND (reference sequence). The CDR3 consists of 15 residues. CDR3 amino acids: CASSIGKDRSYEQYF. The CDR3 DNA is TGTGCCAGTAGTATAGGAAAAGACAGATCCTACGAGCAGTACTTC.

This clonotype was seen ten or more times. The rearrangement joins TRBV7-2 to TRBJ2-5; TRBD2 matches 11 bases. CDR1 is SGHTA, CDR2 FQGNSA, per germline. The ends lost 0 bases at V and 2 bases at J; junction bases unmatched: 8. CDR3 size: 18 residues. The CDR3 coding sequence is TGTGCCAGCAGCTTAGCGAACCCCCGGACTAGCGGGCAAGAGACCCAGTACTTC. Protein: CASSLANPRTSGQETQYF.

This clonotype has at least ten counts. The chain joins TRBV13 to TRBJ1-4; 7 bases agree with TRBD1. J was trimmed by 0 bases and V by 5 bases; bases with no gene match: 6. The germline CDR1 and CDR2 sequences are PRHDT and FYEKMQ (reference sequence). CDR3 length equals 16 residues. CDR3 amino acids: CASSGYRGATNEKLFF. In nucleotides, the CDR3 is TGTGCCAGCAGCGGTTACAGGGGTGCAACTAATGAAAAACTGTTTTTT.

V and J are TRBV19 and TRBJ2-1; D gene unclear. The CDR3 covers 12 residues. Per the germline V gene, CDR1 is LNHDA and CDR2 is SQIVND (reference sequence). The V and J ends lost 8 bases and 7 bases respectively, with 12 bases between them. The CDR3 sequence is CASLNLGNEQFF. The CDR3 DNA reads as TGTGCCAGTTTGAACTTGGGGAATGAGCAGTTCTTC.

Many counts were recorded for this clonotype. DNA of the CDR3: TGCGCCAGCAGCCAAGAAGAGCAGGTCGCAGATACGCAGTATTTT. Its translation is CASSQEEQVADTQYF. V gene TRBV4-3 combines with J gene TRBJ2-3, with D unclear. Germline V gives CDR1 LGHNA, CDR2 YSLEER. The CDR3 runs to 15 residues. With 0 bases removed from V and 4 bases from J, the gap between germline ends came to 11 bases.

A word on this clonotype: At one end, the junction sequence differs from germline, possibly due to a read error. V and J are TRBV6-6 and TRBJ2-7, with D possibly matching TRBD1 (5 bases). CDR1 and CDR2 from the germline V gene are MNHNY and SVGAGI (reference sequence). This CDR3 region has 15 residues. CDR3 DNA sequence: TGTGTCAGCAGTCGAATTAGACAGTCGTCGTCCGGGCAGTACTTC. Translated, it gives CVSSRIRQSSSGQYF.

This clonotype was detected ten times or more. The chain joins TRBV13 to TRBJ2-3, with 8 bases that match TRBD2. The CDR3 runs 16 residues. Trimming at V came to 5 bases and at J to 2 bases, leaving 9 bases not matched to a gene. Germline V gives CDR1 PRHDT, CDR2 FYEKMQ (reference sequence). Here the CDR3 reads CASSPAAGAHTDTQYF. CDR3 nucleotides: TGTGCCAGCAGCCCCGCAGCGGGGGCACACACAGATACGCAGTATTTT. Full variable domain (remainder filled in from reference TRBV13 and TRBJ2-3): AAGVIQSPRHLIKEKRETATLKCYPIPRHDTVYWYQQGPGQDPQFLISFYEKMQSDKGSIPDRFSAQQFSDYHSELNMSSLELGDSALYFCASSPAAGAHTDTQYFGPGTRLTVL.

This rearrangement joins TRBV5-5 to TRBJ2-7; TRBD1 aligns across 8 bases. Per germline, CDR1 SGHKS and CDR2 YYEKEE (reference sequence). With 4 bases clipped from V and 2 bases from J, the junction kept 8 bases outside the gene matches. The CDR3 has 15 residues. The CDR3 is CASSLATGVPYEQYF. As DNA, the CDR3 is TGTGCCAGCAGCCTCGCGACAGGGGTACCCTACGAGCAGTACTTC.

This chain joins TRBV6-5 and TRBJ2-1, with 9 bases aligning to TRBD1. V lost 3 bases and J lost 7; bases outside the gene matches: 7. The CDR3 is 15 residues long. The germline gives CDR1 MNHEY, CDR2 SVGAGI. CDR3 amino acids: CASSYLQGARNEQFF. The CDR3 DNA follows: TGTGCCAGCAGTTATTTACAGGGGGCGCGAAATGAGCAGTTCTTC.

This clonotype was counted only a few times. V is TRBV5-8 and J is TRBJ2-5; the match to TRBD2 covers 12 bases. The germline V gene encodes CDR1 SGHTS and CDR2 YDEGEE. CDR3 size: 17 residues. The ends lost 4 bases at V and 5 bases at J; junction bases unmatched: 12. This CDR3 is CASSPGLAGFPLETQYF. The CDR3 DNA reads TGTGCCAGCAGCCCCGGACTAGCGGGGTTTCCTTTGGAGACCCAGTACTTC.

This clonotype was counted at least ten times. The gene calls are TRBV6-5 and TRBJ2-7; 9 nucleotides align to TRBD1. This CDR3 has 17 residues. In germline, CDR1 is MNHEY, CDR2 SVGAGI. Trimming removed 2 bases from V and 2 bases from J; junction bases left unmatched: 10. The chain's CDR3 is CASSYSFSDRGTYEQYF. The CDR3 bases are TGTGCCAGCAGTTACAGTTTTTCGGACAGGGGTACCTACGAGCAGTACTTC.